A selection of T cell receptor beta chains follows, all from one sample in a study of T cell responses to AZD1222 COVID-19 vaccine. Repertoires were generated with immunoSEQ multiplex PCR, while TCRdb's copy carries only in-frame clones and drops some. The sample consists of some 110,000 clones, about 90% of them appearing once. This specimen was peripheral blood, taken 28 days after the second AZD1222 dose. These receptors were taken from an adult who received the AZD1222 COVID-19 vaccine. CDR3s leave out the opening cysteine and the closing phenylalanine or tryptophan.

V,J,CDR3
TRBV4-3,TRBJ2-1,ASSQGPTGVEQF
TRBV20-1,TRBJ1-2,SASLGTNYGYT
TRBV6-2/TRBV6-3,TRBJ2-7,ASSYTGYEQY
TRBV4-3,TRBJ2-3,ASSQGRRVSPPVKGNTQY
TRBV19,TRBJ1-2,ASSILQGANYGYT
TRBV30,TRBJ2-2,AWSRQGLVGELF
TRBV25-1,TRBJ1-4,ASSPLPGQGPNEKLF
TRBV19,TRBJ1-4,ASSNRGNEKLF
TRBV6-5,TRBJ2-3,ASNPVGGPTDTQY
TRBV2,TRBJ1-5,ASSEQGGQPQH
TRBV7-3,TRBJ1-2,ASSLGTGDLNGYT
TRBV9,TRBJ2-7,ASSAAAGSYEQY
TRBV7-2,TRBJ2-3,ASSLTGVSSTQY
TRBV5-1,TRBJ2-7,ASSLVAGGGYEQY
TRBV18,TRBJ1-2,ASSHGDYGYT